One sample yielded the 20 T cell receptor beta chains listed below, sequenced in a study of cytomegalovirus exposure and HLA in healthy donors. Clones were read by immunoSEQ multiplex PCR, and TCRdb kept only the in-frame ones, dropping some. The sample carries about 73,000 clones, 85% to 90% recorded once. The sample comprised PBMCs. The receptor set was obtained from a woman aged 18-35 years in good health and CMV-seropositive.

The chain carries TRBV4-1 and TRBJ2-7, with D possibly TRBD2 on 5 matching bases. The germline gives CDR1 MGHRA, CDR2 YSYEKL. The CDR3 totals 12 residues. V shed 4 bases and J shed 7 bases, with 11 bases lying between them. The CDR3: CASSLGKSEQYF. The CDR3 region has the DNA TGCGCCAGCAGCCTCGGGAAATCAGAGCAGTACTTC.

The chain couples TRBV21-1 to TRBJ2-1; the table names TRBD2, a call not compared with the DNA. TRBV21-1 is listed as a pseudogene. This CDR3 region has 20 residues. CDR3 in DNA: TGTGCCAGCAGCAAAGCCCTTCCTCCCTCTAGCGGGAGACCCTACAATGAGCAGTTCTTC. Its translation is CASSKALPPSSGRPYNEQFF.

V usage is TRBV27 and J usage is TRBJ2-4, with D tentatively TRBD2 (5 bases). Germline lookup yields CDR1 MNHEY and CDR2 SMNVEV (reference sequence). V was shortened by 3 bases and J by 11 bases, with 8 bases between the two germline ends. The CDR3 spans 11 residues. The CDR3 loop reads CASSFGKVQYF. DNA of the CDR3: TGTGCCAGCAGTTTCGGGAAAGTTCAGTACTTC.

V is TRBV4-2 and J is TRBJ1-6, with unresolved D. V was clipped by 1 base and J by 6 bases, with 4 bases between them. This CDR3 comprises 13 residues. CDR1 and CDR2 from the germline V gene are LGHNA and YNFKEQ. The CDR3 here is CASSQGVNSPLHF. The CDR3 DNA reads as TGTGCCAGCAGCCAAGGCGTTAATTCACCCCTCCACTTT.

The rearrangement links TRBV27 to TRBJ2-6, with 9 bases matching TRBD1. Per the germline V gene, CDR1 is MNHEY and CDR2 is SMNVEV (reference sequence). Trimming cost V 0 bases and J 0 bases; bases outside gene matches: 6. The CDR3 consists of 19 residues. Here the CDR3 DNA reads TGTGCCAGCAGTTTATCTTGGGACAGGGCCCACTCTGGGGCCAACGTCCTGACTTTC. The encoded protein is CASSLSWDRAHSGANVLTF.

The chain couples TRBV19 to TRBJ2-7; possible D gene TRBD2, 7 bases. The CDR3 loop spans 14 amino acids. With 1 base removed from V and 5 bases from J, the gap between germline ends came to 12 bases. From germline, CDR1 is LNHDA and CDR2 SQIVND (reference sequence). The CDR3 protein is CASSIGAGAHEQYF. The CDR3 nucleotides are TGTGCCAGTAGTATAGGGGCGGGGGCGCACGAGCAGTACTTC.

The V and J genes are TRBV4-1 and TRBJ2-7; TRBD1 is a possible D gene (6 bases). CDR1 and CDR2 from the germline V gene are MGHRA and YSYEKL. Trimming stripped 5 bases from V and 5 bases from J, with 13 bases between. The CDR3 contains 13 residues. CDR3 nucleotide sequence: TGCGCCAGCAGCTCAGACAGGTTCGACGAGCAGTACTTC. Translation: CASSSDRFDEQYF.

The V gene is TRBV6-5, the J gene TRBJ1-2, with D possibly matching TRBD1 (5 bases). Germline lookup yields CDR1 MNHEY and CDR2 SVGAGI. V was pared by 5 bases and J by 7 bases, with 11 bases between. CDR3 length equals 12 residues. The CDR3 region has the DNA TGTGCCAGCAGTCCAGGGTCCGTTGGCTACACCTTC. This translates into CASSPGSVGYTF.

The V call is TRBV2, the J call TRBJ1-6, with D maybe TRBD1 (6 bases). This CDR3 region has 14 residues. Trimming took 4 bases from V and 7 from J, leaving 11 bases between them. In germline, CDR1 is SNHLY, CDR2 FYNNEI. CDR3 sequence (DNA): TGTGCCAGCAGTGTCACCCAGGGGAATTCACCCCTCCACTTT. Translated: CASSVTQGNSPLHF.

On this clone: The identical CDR3 is also encoded by other nucleotide sequences in the sample. The J gene is TRBJ1-2, the V gene TRBV2; TRBD1 might be the D (5 bases). This CDR3 contains 12 residues. Germline CDR1 and CDR2: SNHLY and FYNNEI. V was clipped by 4 bases and J by 8 bases, with 11 bases between them. The CDR3 nucleotides read TGTGCCAGCAGTGTATCCGGGGGGGGCTACACCTTC. Translation gives CASSVSGGGYTF. Looking up the rest from reference TRBV2 and TRBJ1-2 gives the full variable domain: EPEVTQTPSHQVTQMGQEVILRCVPISNHLYFYWYRQILGQKVEFLVSFYNNEISEKSEIFDDQFSVERPDGSNFTLKIRSTKLEDSAMYFCASSVSGGGYTFGSGTRLTVV.

J is TRBJ2-7 and V is TRBV10-3, with D maybe TRBD2 (6 bases). V lost 7 bases and J lost 4, with 14 bases in between. Germline V lookup: CDR1 ENHRY, CDR2 SYGVKD. The CDR3 runs to 13 residues. DNA of the CDR3: TGTGCCATCACGGAGGGTCTGGGTTACGAGCAGTACTTC. Protein product: CAITEGLGYEQYF.

The sample holds one count of this clone. This sequence joins TRBV2 and TRBJ2-4; 12 nucleotides align to TRBD1. The CDR3 sequence is 17 residues long. V dropped 6 bases and J dropped 3; count of bases not matched to a gene: 9. Germline CDR1 SNHLY, CDR2 FYNNEI. CDR3 nucleotide sequence: TGTGCCAGCAGCGGTCCGGGACAGGGGGCCGGCAAAAACATTCAGTACTTC. Its protein product is CASSGPGQGAGKNIQYF.

This CDR3 is CASSSLGAAASGYTF. CDR3 DNA: TGTGCCAGCAGCTCTTTGGGGGCCGCAGCGTCGGGCTACACCTTC. The genes are TRBV5-4 and TRBJ1-2, with a weak D call TRBD1 (6 bases). The CDR3 covers 15 residues. Trimming left V 3 bases short and J 8 bases short, with 20 bases between. CDR1 and CDR2 from the germline V gene are SGHNT and YYREEE (reference sequence).

J is TRBJ1-2 and V is TRBV7-2, with D unresolved. V was clipped by 1 base and J by 5 bases, with 11 bases between them. Germline assignment: CDR1 SGHTA and CDR2 FQGNSA. This CDR3 has 14 residues. The CDR3: CASSLDPNRYGYTF. The CDR3 DNA is TGTGCCAGCAGCTTAGACCCGAACAGATATGGCTACACCTTC. The full variable domain, its missing parts supplied by reference TRBV7-2 and TRBJ1-2, is GAGVSQSPSNKVTEKGKDVELRCDPISGHTALYWYRQSLGQGLEFLIYFQGNSAPDKSGLPSDRFSAERTGGSVSTLTIQRTQQEDSAVYLCASSLDPNRYGYTFGSGTRLTVV.

DNA for the CDR3: TGTGCCAGCAGCTTGGCTAGCGGGAGTGTATACGAGCAGTACTTC. It codes for CASSLASGSVYEQYF. The rearrangement uses TRBV5-6 and TRBJ2-7, with 10 bases fitting TRBD2. This CDR3 is 15 amino acids long. Germline CDR1 reads SGHDT; CDR2 reads YYEEEE. V dropped 0 bases and J dropped 4; count of bases not matched to a gene: 4.

This chain connects TRBV4-1 to TRBJ2-7; 9 bases are shared with TRBD1. CDR1 and CDR2 from the germline V gene are MGHRA and YSYEKL. This CDR3 has 16 residues. J was trimmed by 3 bases and V by 1 base; bases with no gene match: 7. CDR3 nucleotides: TGCGCCAGCAGCCAAGCAGGACAGGGGACAGTCTACGAGCAGTACTTC. Its protein is CASSQAGQGTVYEQYF.

The chain is built from TRBV28 and TRBJ1-1, with D unresolved. In germline, CDR1 is MDHEN, CDR2 SYDVKM. CDR3 length equals 13 residues. Trimming stripped 5 bases from V and 7 bases from J, with 14 bases between. The CDR3: CASSPRPRFEAFF. CDR3 bases: TGTGCCAGCAGTCCTCGCCCCCGGTTTGAAGCTTTCTTT.

This sequence joins TRBV7-2 and TRBJ2-7; TRBD2 agrees at 10 bases. CDR1 is SGHTA, CDR2 FQGNSA, per germline. CDR3 size: 14 residues. The J segment lost 3 bases and the V segment lost 5 bases, leaving 4 bases of the junction unmatched. CDR3 DNA sequence: TGTGCCAGCAGCCGACTAGCGGGCCTCTACGAGCAGTACTTC. Its translation: CASSRLAGLYEQYF.

The V call is TRBV7-6, the J call TRBJ2-5; no firm D call. In germline, CDR1 is SGHVS, CDR2 FNYEAQ. With 3 bases removed from V and 1 base from J, the gap between germline ends came to 9 bases. The CDR3 loop spans 14 amino acids. CDR3 nucleotide sequence: TGTGCCAGCAGCTTGTGGCGGAGCCAAGAGACCCAGTACTTC. Translated, it gives CASSLWRSQETQYF.

J is TRBJ1-6 and V is TRBV19; 7 bases are a match to TRBD1. In germline, CDR1 is LNHDA, CDR2 SQIVND (reference sequence). The CDR3 spans 15 residues. V lost 3 bases to trimming and J lost 5 bases; unmatched junction nucleotides: 4. CDR3 region: CASSMTGSNNSPLHF. The CDR3 DNA reads as TGTGCCAGTAGTATGACAGGGTCGAATAATTCACCCCTCCACTTT.